The next 11 T cell receptor beta chains were all read from a single sample in a study of graft-versus-host responses after intestinal transplantation. Their antigens remain unidentified. Some clones are missing from TCRdb's copy, which holds only in-frame ones; the method was immunoSEQ multiplex PCR. The repertoire includes around 110,000 clones, about nine tenths of them detected once, and about 0.18% sits in the top ten. This specimen consisted of unstimulated CD4+ T cells sorted from spleen or lymph node cells, obtained before intestinal transplant. These receptors were collected from a human donor who received an intestinal transplant.

The chain combines TRBV19 with TRBJ2-2; 13 bases are shared with TRBD2. CDR1 and CDR2 (germline): LNHDA, SQIVND (reference sequence). This CDR3 comprises 16 residues. V lost 8 bases, J lost 0 bases, and 3 bases stayed unmatched. The CDR3 here is CASLTSGRTNTGELFF. The CDR3 nucleotides are TGTGCCAGTCTGACTAGCGGGAGGACGAACACCGGGGAGCTGTTTTTT.

This chain links TRBV4-2 with TRBJ2-3; D possibly corresponds to TRBD1 (6 bases). The germline gives CDR1 LGHNA, CDR2 YNFKEQ. With 5 bases removed from V and 2 bases from J, the gap between germline ends came to 14 bases. There are 15 residues in the CDR3. The CDR3 coding sequence is TGTGCCAGCAGCACCCAACAGGGATCCACAGATACGCAGTATTTT. Amino acids: CASSTQQGSTDTQYF.

In its sample, this clone was seen a few times. The chain uses TRBV7-3 and TRBJ1-1; weak D call: TRBD1 (5 bases). V was trimmed by 2 bases and J by 4 bases, leaving 8 bases between them. The length of the CDR3 is 13 residues. Per germline, CDR1 SGHTA and CDR2 FQGTGA. The CDR3 spells CASSLQGGTEAFF. Here the CDR3 DNA reads TGTGCCAGCAGCTTACAGGGAGGCACTGAAGCTTTCTTT. The whole variable domain, filled in from reference TRBV7-3 and TRBJ1-1, reads GAGVSQTPSNKVTEKGKYVELRCDPISGHTALYWYRQSLGQGPEFLIYFQGTGAADDSGLPNDRFFAVRPEGSVSTLKIQRTERGDSAVYLCASSLQGGTEAFFGQGTRLTVV.

The chain is built from TRBV6-6 and TRBJ2-3, with D possibly being TRBD1 (7 bases). The CDR3 runs 14 residues. Germline values: CDR1 MNHNY, CDR2 SVGAGI (reference sequence). Trimming stripped 5 bases from V and 5 bases from J, with 14 bases between. The CDR3, as DNA: TGTGCCAGCAGTCCCAGGGGGGTGTTAGATACGCAGTATTTT. Amino acid sequence: CASSPRGVLDTQYF.

The chain carries TRBV4-1 and TRBJ2-1, with 8 bases fitting TRBD2. Looked up from germline, CDR1 is MGHRA and CDR2 is YSYEKL. The CDR3 consists of 17 residues. Trimming cost V 4 bases and J 1 base; bases outside gene matches: 9. The CDR3 reads CASSPRGAGGSYNEQFF. The DNA for the CDR3 is TGCGCCAGCAGCCCCCGGGGGGCGGGGGGATCCTACAATGAGCAGTTCTTC.

The chain employs TRBV29-1 and TRBJ2-3; TRBD2 matches 7 bases. V was pared by 7 bases and J by 5 bases, with 9 bases of the junction left unmatched. The CDR3 loop spans 13 amino acids. CDR1 is SQVTM, CDR2 ANQGSEA, per germline. The CDR3 protein is CSASGTNKDTQYF. The CDR3 DNA is TGCAGCGCCTCCGGGACTAATAAAGATACGCAGTATTTT.

This clone was detected once. At one end the junction does not follow the germline gene, possibly because of a read error. This chain links TRBV11-2 with TRBJ2-1, with TRBD2 identical over 11 bases. The CDR3 contains 16 residues. From germline, CDR1 is SGHAT and CDR2 FQNNGV. The CDR3 is CASSIGLAGSHNEQFF. Written as DNA, the CDR3 is TGTGCCAGCAGCATCGGACTAGCGGGCTCCCACAATGAGCAGTTCTTC. Drawing the rest from reference TRBV11-2 and TRBJ2-1, the complete variable domain is EAGVAQSPRYKIIEKRQSVAFWCNPISGHATLYWYQQILGQGPKLLIQFQNNGVVDDSQLPKDRFSAERLKGVDSTLKIQPAKLEDSAVYLCASSIGLAGSHNEQFFGPGTRLTVL.

The V call is TRBV15, the J call TRBJ1-1, with D unclear. The CDR3 loop spans 15 amino acids. From germline, CDR1 is LNHNV and CDR2 YYDKDF (reference sequence). Trimming took 1 base from V and 3 from J, leaving 12 bases between them. The CDR3 reads CATSRVLAWHTEAFF. DNA for the CDR3: TGTGCCACCAGCAGAGTACTAGCCTGGCACACTGAAGCTTTCTTT.

The V and J genes are TRBV10-1 and TRBJ1-1; D ambiguous. CDR3 length: 14 residues. Germline V gene lookup returns CDR1 WNHNN and CDR2 SYGVQD (reference sequence). V lost 6 bases, J lost 4 bases, and 15 bases lay in between. CDR3 sequence (DNA): TGCGCCAGCAGCCCGGGGAAGGTAGGCACTGAAGCTTTCTTT. Translated, it gives CASSPGKVGTEAFF.

This chain uses TRBV5-6 with TRBJ1-1; TRBD1 matches 9 bases. Looked up from germline, CDR1 is SGHDT and CDR2 is YYEEEE. V lost 2 bases to trimming and J lost 4 bases; unmatched junction nucleotides: 6. The CDR3 sequence is 15 residues long. The CDR3 DNA reads as TGTGCCAGCAGCTTTGGGGACAGGGCGATCACTGAAGCTTTCTTT. It codes for CASSFGDRAITEAFF. The full variable domain, in which reference TRBV5-6 and TRBJ1-1 provide the parts outside the CDR3, is DAGVTQSPTHLIKTRGQQVTLRCSPKSGHDTVSWYQQALGQGPQFIFQYYEEEERQRGNFPDRFSGHQFPNYSSELNVNALLLGDSALYLCASSFGDRAITEAFFGQGTRLTVV.

The chain uses TRBV6-1 and TRBJ1-5, with D possibly matching TRBD1 (6 bases). CDR3 length: 13 residues. CDR1 is MNHNS and CDR2 is SASEGT in the germline V gene. The ends were cut back, 6 bases at V and 1 base at J, with 7 bases in the middle. The CDR3 reads CASRQGSNQPQHF. Written as DNA, the CDR3 is TGTGCCAGCAGGCAGGGGAGCAATCAGCCCCAGCATTTT.